This T cell receptor beta chain was identified during a study of cytomegalovirus exposure and HLA in healthy donors. Study results and limitations: Analyses of presence/absence relied on an assumption of roughly uniform sequencing depth across donors.

The ends lost 2 bases at V and 4 bases at J; junction bases unmatched: 14. CDR3 length: 18 residues. Germline V gives CDR1 MDHEN, CDR2 SYDVKM. With 60 Vbeta and 13 Jbeta primers, the PCR was carried out. Using immunoSEQ multiplex PCR, the repertoire was profiled, and TCRdb retains in-frame clones only, with some absent. This table holds 63,000 or so clones, 73% found once. With respect to this clone: What it binds is not known.

Sequenced: PBMCs. The source is a man over 45 in good health and CMV-seronegative. V is TRBV28 and J is TRBJ2-1, with 7 bases fitting TRBD2. The DNA for the CDR3 is TGTGCCAGCAGTTTAATCCGATTGGGAGGGGCGGTATACAATGAGCAGTTCTTC. Encoded protein: CASSLIRLGGAVYNEQFF.